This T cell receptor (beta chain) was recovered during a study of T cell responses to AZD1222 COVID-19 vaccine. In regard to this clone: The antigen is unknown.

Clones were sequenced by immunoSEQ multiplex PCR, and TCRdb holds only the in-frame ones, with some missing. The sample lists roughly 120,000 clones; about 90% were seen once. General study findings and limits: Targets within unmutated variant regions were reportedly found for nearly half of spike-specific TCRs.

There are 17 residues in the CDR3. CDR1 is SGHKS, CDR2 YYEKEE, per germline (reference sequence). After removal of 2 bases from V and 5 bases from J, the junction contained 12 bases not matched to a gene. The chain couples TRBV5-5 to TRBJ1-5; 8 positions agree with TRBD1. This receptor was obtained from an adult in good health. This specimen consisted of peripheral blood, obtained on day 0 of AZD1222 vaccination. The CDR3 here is CASSFGAGGIGDQPQHF. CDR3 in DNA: TGTGCCAGCAGCTTTGGGGCAGGGGGCATAGGGGATCAGCCCCAGCATTTT.